The subject of this entry is one T cell receptor (beta chain). The sample belongs to a study of shared clonotypes between healthy human individuals. Assay used: immunoSEQ multiplex PCR; TCRdb lists only in-frame clones, some missing. The sample shows millions of clones, approximately 93% of them seen only once. V was pared by 0 bases and J by 3 bases, with 16 bases between. Germline CDR1 reads SGHRS; CDR2 reads YFSETQ. The CDR3 extends over 16 amino acids. The clonotype was recovered from a man younger than 35 in good health. Some clones in this sample may be carry-over from other donors' samples. The chain joins TRBV5-1 to TRBJ2-7, with D maybe TRBD1 (5 bases). The source material was naive CD4+ T cells from PBMCs. Subset given: CD45RA+ positively selected. The CDR3 region is CASSLGGRTRVYEQYF. As DNA, the CDR3 is TGCGCCAGCAGCTTGGGGGGCAGGACGCGCGTCTACGAGCAGTACTTC.